This is a list of T cell receptor beta chains from one sample in a study of blood T cells in healthy people across ages. Using its own MiXCR run on the 5' RACE reads, TCRdb lists one record per CDR3 protein. This table has approximately 2,000,000 distinct CDR3 sequences, around 40% appearing once. Sequencing was done on a sample of blood. These receptors were collected from a human donor in good health. CDR3s leave out the opening cysteine and the closing phenylalanine or tryptophan. A D gene is named only where the DNA matches it firmly.

V gene,D gene,J gene,CDR3 protein
TRBV7-9,TRBD1,TRBJ1-2,ASSLGVDRGRSGYT
TRBV13,-,TRBJ2-1,ASSLRAGWNEQF
TRBV7-2,-,TRBJ2-7,ASSLSLSSGSYEQY
TRBV12-3/TRBV12-4,TRBD1,TRBJ2-4,ASSLALGQGARYNEQY
TRBV7-2,-,TRBJ2-1,ASSLYRSGSEQF
TRBV5-1,-,TRBJ1-1,ASSLPQGGAGTEAF
TRBV20-1,-,TRBJ2-1,SASHEGNEQF
TRBV28,-,TRBJ1-5,ASSSPSSAVSNQPQH
TRBV12-3/TRBV12-4,-,TRBJ1-1,ASSDGAWVNTEAF
TRBV4-2,-,TRBJ2-1,ASSQQQGPSNEQF
TRBV6-2/TRBV6-3,-,TRBJ2-1,AIHSHPKTYNEQF
TRBV7-2,-,TRBJ1-2,ASSLALGTGGYT
TRBV6-1,-,TRBJ1-2,ASSESRVFNYGYT
TRBV4-3,TRBD2,TRBJ2-7,TSSHISGGASYEQY
TRBV5-1,-,TRBJ2-4,ASSLGGPAKNIQY
TRBV20-1,-,TRBJ2-1,SAEDRNNEQF
TRBV20-1,-,TRBJ2-1,SAPQHVLGQNYNEQF
TRBV20-1,-,TRBJ1-2,SATNGGGYT
TRBV27,TRBD1,TRBJ1-2,ASSPTDRVLGYT
TRBV12-3/TRBV12-4,-,TRBJ2-7,ASSFTGTIYEQY
TRBV20-1,-,TRBJ1-1,SAGEDTEAF
TRBV6-2/TRBV6-3,-,-,AGTWAYEQY
TRBV28,-,-,ASSSPGKNEQY
TRBV7-9,-,TRBJ1-2,ASSFDRFNGYT
TRBV10-3,TRBD2,TRBJ2-6,AVGGYGANVLT
TRBV7-6,-,TRBJ2-7,ASSLVYSRGSYEQY
TRBV29-1,TRBD1,TRBJ2-1,SVEYRDRPGNEQF
TRBV3-1,-,TRBJ1-2,ASSQDLKGGYT
TRBV4-2,TRBD1,TRBJ1-2,ASSQSGRGRAYGYT
TRBV28,TRBD2,TRBJ2-7,ASSWRTSGGTDNYEQY
TRBV20-1,-,TRBJ2-7,SADSSGSPYYEQY
TRBV6-5,-,TRBJ2-4,ASSWADGENIQY